This T cell receptor beta chain was sequenced during a study of CD8+ T cells in alopecia areata. Treatment indicated: oral pan-JAK inhibitor, 5-10 mg twice daily. This CDR3 is 13 amino acids long. The germline V gene has CDR1 SNHLY and CDR2 FYNNEI. V lost 8 bases, J lost 4 bases, and 5 bases stayed unmatched. RNA extraction and reverse transcription yielded cDNA as sequencing template. Sequencing was performed with immunoSEQ multiplex PCR; in TCRdb, only in-frame clones are kept and a portion is missing. The sample includes some 200,000 clones, around three fifths seen only once; the top ten take 10% to 15%.

This chain joins TRBV2 and TRBJ1-2, with 9 bases lining up with TRBD1. The sample here was CD8+ T cells sorted from blood, taken at week 24, from a patient treated with tofacitinib. This TCR derives from a human donor with alopecia areata. CDR3 coding DNA: TGTGCCAGCTTTGGGGACAGGGTCTATGGCTACACCTTC. The encoded protein is CASFGDRVYGYTF.